Listed below are T cell receptor beta chains from one sample, sequenced in a study of identical twins. Each CDR3 protein gets one entry after TCRdb re-called the 5' RACE reads with MiXCR. Of around 960,000 distinct CDR3 sequences listed, around an eighth are singletons. These data were also reused for a study on yellow fever vaccine responses in identical twins.

Sequencing was carried out using PBMCs. The receptors originated from a woman younger than 30 in good health. The CDR3 runs from the conserved cysteine through the conserved F or W. The D gene is left open where the match is weak. Clone size is given for some rows only: seen once, a few or many times, or a class if the clone is expanded.

J gene | V gene | D gene | clone size | CDR3 protein | CDR3 DNA
TRBJ1-5 | TRBV20-1 | - | few | CSARGGAWSNQPQHF | TGCAGTGCTAGAGGGGGGGCATGGAGCAATCAGCCCCAGCATTTT
TRBJ2-2 | TRBV5-1 | - | few | CASSLGQPGELFF | TGCGCCAGCAGCTTGGGGCAGCCCGGGGAGCTGTTTTTT
TRBJ2-2 | TRBV28 | - | - | CASIERSNTGELFF | TGTGCCAGCATCGAGCGGTCGAACACCGGGGAGCTGTTTTTT
TRBJ2-1 | TRBV6-9 | TRBD2 | few | CASSRLAGNNEQFF | TGTGCCAGCAGTAGACTAGCAGGTAACAATGAGCAGTTCTTC
TRBJ1-1 | TRBV3-1 | - | many | CASSQPPEITEAFF | TGTGCCAGCAGCCAACCACCGGAAATCACTGAAGCTTTCTTT
TRBJ1-1 | TRBV27 | TRBD1 | few | CASSLGGQGRTEAFF | TGTGCCAGCAGTTTAGGGGGACAGGGTAGGACTGAAGCTTTCTTT
TRBJ1-4 | TRBV5-1 | - | few | CASSLMGATNEKLFF | TGCGCCAGCAGCTTGATGGGTGCAACTAATGAAAAACTGTTTTTT
TRBJ2-1 | TRBV6-1 | - | - | CASKYLANNEQFF | TGTGCCAGCAAGTATCTAGCTAACAATGAGCAGTTCTTC
TRBJ2-2 | TRBV11-2 | - | few | CASSLERAVTGELFF | TGTGCCAGCAGCTTAGAGAGGGCCGTCACCGGGGAGCTGTTTTTT
TRBJ2-1 | TRBV20-1 | - | many | CSALSKDYYNEQFF | TGCAGTGCCCTCTCGAAGGATTACTACAATGAGCAGTTCTTC
TRBJ2-1 | TRBV29-1 | TRBD2 | few | CSVDDSGTRVGGEQFF | TGCAGCGTTGATGATTCCGGGACTAGGGTGGGGGGTGAGCAGTTCTTC
TRBJ2-3 | TRBV6-2/TRBV6-3 | - | - | CASSYFLAADTQYF | TGTGCCAGCAGTTATTTCTTGGCTGCAGATACGCAGTATTTT
TRBJ2-3 | TRBV6-5 | - | few | CASSSTDRSTDTQYF | TGTGCCAGCAGTTCGACGGACCGTAGCACAGATACGCAGTATTTT
TRBJ2-5 | TRBV6-1 | TRBD2 | few | CASSRTSGSPIGQETQYF | TGTGCCAGCAGCCGAACTAGCGGGAGTCCCATAGGCCAAGAGACCCAGTACTTC
TRBJ2-1 | TRBV20-1 | TRBD1 | - | CSAEGARMSSYNEQFF | TGCAGTGCCGAGGGGGCTCGAATGAGCTCCTACAATGAGCAGTTCTTC
TRBJ2-1 | TRBV11-1 | - | - | CASRSGGGARWSYNEQFF | TGTGCCAGCAGGTCGGGCGGTGGGGCGCGATGGTCCTACAATGAGCAGTTCTTC
TRBJ2-3 | TRBV3-1 | - | - | CASSQREGALKYF | TGTGCCAGCAGCCAGAGGGAGGGGGCCTTAAAGTATTTT
TRBJ2-1 | TRBV5-1 | - | - | CASSFDPNEQFF | TGCGCCAGCAGCTTCGACCCCAATGAGCAGTTCTTC
TRBJ1-2 | TRBV4-1 | - | - | CASSQERGVYGYTF | TGCGCCAGCAGCCAAGAACGGGGGGTATATGGCTACACCTTC
TRBJ2-3 | TRBV12-3/TRBV12-4 | TRBD1 | few | CASSGQGSIDTQYF | TGTGCCAGCAGTGGACAGGGAAGTATAGATACGCAGTATTTT
TRBJ1-1 | TRBV3-1 | TRBD1 | - | CASSPATGYTEAFF | TGTGCCAGCAGCCCCGCGACAGGGTACACTGAAGCTTTCTTT
TRBJ2-2 | TRBV5-1 | TRBD2 | - | CASSTSPSGVTGELFF | TGCGCCAGCAGCACCAGTCCTAGCGGGGTTACCGGGGAGCTGTTTTTT
TRBJ1-2 | TRBV7-2 | TRBD1 | - | CASSSGRGPYGYTF | TGTGCCAGCAGCTCGGGCAGGGGGCCCTATGGCTACACCTTC
TRBJ2-2 | TRBV2 | - | few | CASSIRGPGELFF | TGTGCCAGCAGTATCAGGGGCCCCGGGGAGCTGTTTTTT
TRBJ2-7 | TRBV12-3/TRBV12-4 | - | few | CASSLSRNEQYF | TGTGCCAGCAGTCTGAGTCGTAACGAGCAGTACTTC
TRBJ1-2 | TRBV20-1 | TRBD1 | few | CSATRTGRFGYTF | TGCAGTGCTACGAGGACAGGGCGATTTGGCTACACCTTC
TRBJ2-1 | TRBV9 | TRBD2 | many | CASSISGTSPQFF | TGTGCCAGCAGCATTTCCGGGACTAGCCCCCAGTTCTTC
TRBJ1-5 | TRBV5-1 | - | few | CASRSASNQPQHF | TGCGCCAGCAGGTCAGCCAGCAATCAGCCCCAGCATTTT
TRBJ1-3 | TRBV28 | TRBD1 | many | CASSWGQGLYGNTIYF | TGTGCCAGCAGTTGGGGACAGGGGCTTTACGGAAACACCATATATTTT